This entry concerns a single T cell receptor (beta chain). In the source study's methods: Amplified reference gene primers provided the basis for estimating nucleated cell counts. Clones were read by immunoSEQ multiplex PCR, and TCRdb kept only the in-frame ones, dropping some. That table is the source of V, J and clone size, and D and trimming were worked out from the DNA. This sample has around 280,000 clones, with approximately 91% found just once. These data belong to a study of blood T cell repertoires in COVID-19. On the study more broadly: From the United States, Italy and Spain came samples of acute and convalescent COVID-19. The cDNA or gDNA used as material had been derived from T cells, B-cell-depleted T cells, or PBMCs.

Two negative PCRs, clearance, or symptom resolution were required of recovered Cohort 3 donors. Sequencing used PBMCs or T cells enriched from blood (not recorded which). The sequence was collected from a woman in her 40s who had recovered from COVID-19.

The CDR3 DNA is TGCGCCAGCAGCCAAGGACAGGGAGTAACTAACTATGGCTACACCTTC. Amino acids: CASSQGQGVTNYGYTF. The V gene is TRBV5-1, the J gene TRBJ1-2, with 8 bases identical to TRBD1. The junction had 8 bases not matched to a gene; V was cut back by 4 bases and J by 0 bases. The CDR3 sequence is 16 residues long. Germline-derived CDR1 and CDR2 are SGHRS and YFSETQ.